What follows describes a single TCR beta chain. This sample is part of a study of blood T cell repertoires in COVID-19. Whole-study context: Specimens from acute and convalescent COVID-19 originated in the United States, Italy and Spain.

Per the study methods: Reference gene primers were amplified, and this amplification served to estimate nucleated cell counts. Method: immunoSEQ multiplex PCR; TCRdb's copy keeps in-frame clones and lacks some. V, J and clone size are taken as reported in that table, and D and trimming were inferred from the DNA itself. The data show some 170,000 clones, roughly 88% seen once. CDR3 length: 15 amino acids. Germline V CDR1 and CDR2: MNHEY, SVGAGI. The V and J ends lost 4 bases and 2 bases respectively, with 14 bases between them. The sequenced sample consisted of peripheral blood. The V call is TRBV6-5, the J call TRBJ1-1; tentatively, D is TRBD1 (5 bases). The TCR sequence derives from a woman aged 80 or over with active or convalescent COVID-19. DNA of the CDR3: TGTGCCAGCAGTTCAGCGTTCAGGGAAAACACTGAAGCTTTCTTT. This sequence encodes CASSSAFRENTEAFF.